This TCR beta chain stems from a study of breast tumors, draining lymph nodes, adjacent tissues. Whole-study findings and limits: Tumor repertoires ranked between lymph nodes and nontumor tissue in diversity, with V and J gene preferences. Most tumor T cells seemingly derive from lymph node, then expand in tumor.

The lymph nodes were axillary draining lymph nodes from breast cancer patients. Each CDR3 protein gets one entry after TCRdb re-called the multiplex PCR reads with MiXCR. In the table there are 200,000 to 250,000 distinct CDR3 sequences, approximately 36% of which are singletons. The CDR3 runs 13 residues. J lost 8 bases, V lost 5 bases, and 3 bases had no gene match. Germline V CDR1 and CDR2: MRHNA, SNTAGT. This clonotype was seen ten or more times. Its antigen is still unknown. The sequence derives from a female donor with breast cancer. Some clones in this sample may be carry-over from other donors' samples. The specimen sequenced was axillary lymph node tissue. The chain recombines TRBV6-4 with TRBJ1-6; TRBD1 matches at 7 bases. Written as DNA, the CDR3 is TGTGCCAGCAGTCGGGACAGCGATTCACCCCTCCACTTT. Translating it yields CASSRDSDSPLHF.